The sequence of this T cell receptor (beta chain) was determined in a study of T cell responses to AZD1222 COVID-19 vaccine. In the case of this clone: What it binds is not known.

The method was immunoSEQ multiplex PCR; TCRdb's version includes in-frame clones alone and lacks a portion of them. The data hold 85,000 to 90,000 clones, with roughly 86% observed a single time. Germline V CDR1 and CDR2: SGHDT, YYEEEE. Losses at the gene ends were 4 bases for V and 6 bases for J; bases not matched to a gene: 10. This CDR3 has 14 residues. Whole-study results and caveats: Mapped onto spike, vaccine-associated CD4 TCRs spanned it and were dominant at 160-218 and 743-854.

The J gene is TRBJ2-7, the V gene TRBV5-6; 7 positions agree with TRBD1. This clonotype originated in an adult in good health. The material was peripheral blood, obtained on day 0 of AZD1222 vaccination. The CDR3 DNA follows: TGTGCCAGCAGCCAGGGGACAGCGATATCCGAGCAGTACTTC. This translates into CASSQGTAISEQYF.